These T cell receptor beta chains were read from a single sample in a study of cytomegalovirus exposure and HLA in healthy donors. The assay was immunoSEQ multiplex PCR, and TCRdb's table has in-frame clones only and misses some. The data hold about 200,000 clones, with roughly 80% observed a single time. The source material was PBMCs. All receptors come from a man aged 25 to 45 in good health and CMV-seronegative. Both conserved end residues are part of each CDR3. A D gene is named only where the DNA matches it firmly. Clone sizes are given selectively: once, few, many, or a class where the clone is expanded.

d_gene: TRBD2
v_gene: TRBV11-3
abundance: NA
len: 16
CDR3aa: CASSLVGGTSVDEQFF

d_gene: NA
v_gene: TRBV7-3
abundance: NA
len: 13
CDR3aa: CASSPTGNYGYTF

d_gene: TRBD1
v_gene: TRBV27
abundance: NA
len: 13
CDR3aa: CASSGGQGQPQHF

d_gene: TRBD2
v_gene: TRBV28
abundance: NA
len: 16
CDR3aa: CASSLTASGGTGELFF

d_gene: TRBD2
v_gene: TRBV2
abundance: NA
len: 19
CDR3aa: CACLLTGTSGESRWETQYF

d_gene: NA
v_gene: TRBV2
abundance: NA
len: 13
CDR3aa: CASGREGNQPQHF

d_gene: TRBD1
v_gene: TRBV27
abundance: NA
len: 18
CDR3aa: CASSIRTGLRSYNSPLHF

d_gene: NA
v_gene: TRBV9
abundance: NA
len: 15
CDR3aa: CASSPMRSMNTEAFF

d_gene: TRBD2
v_gene: TRBV27
abundance: NA
len: 18
CDR3aa: CASSVISGGSGESGEQFF

d_gene: TRBD1
v_gene: TRBV2
abundance: NA
len: 12
CDR3aa: CASNLRTGEQYF

d_gene: NA
v_gene: TRBV5-1
abundance: once
len: 14
CDR3aa: CASSLYQGGTEAFF

d_gene: TRBD2
v_gene: TRBV29-1
abundance: NA
len: 16
CDR3aa: CSVRTGLAGAYNEQFF

d_gene: NA
v_gene: TRBV28
abundance: NA
len: 14
CDR3aa: CASIPVGLASPAFF

d_gene: NA
v_gene: TRBV7-3
abundance: few
len: 19
CDR3aa: CASSFQPLQGRGPAGELFF

d_gene: NA
v_gene: TRBV10-3
abundance: NA
len: 14
CDR3aa: CAIRKTSPDSPLHF

d_gene: NA
v_gene: TRBV6-1
abundance: NA
len: 13
CDR3aa: CASSEGSGVSAFF

d_gene: NA
v_gene: TRBV15
abundance: NA
len: 15
CDR3aa: CATSRVGPADYGYTF

d_gene: TRBD1
v_gene: TRBV27
abundance: NA
len: 15
CDR3aa: CASSLGGQGTYEQYF

d_gene: NA
v_gene: TRBV5-1
abundance: NA
len: 14
CDR3aa: CASCEASVQETQYF

d_gene: NA
v_gene: TRBV11-3
abundance: NA
len: 13
CDR3aa: CASSRQPNYGYTF

d_gene: TRBD1
v_gene: TRBV7-9
abundance: NA
len: 15
CDR3aa: CASSFGTVTNYGYTF

d_gene: TRBD2
v_gene: TRBV4-2
abundance: NA
len: 15
CDR3aa: CASSQWTSGGETQYF

d_gene: NA
v_gene: TRBV27
abundance: once
len: 14
CDR3aa: CASSLTRGGETQYF

d_gene: TRBD1
v_gene: TRBV5-8
abundance: NA
len: 15
CDR3aa: CASSRGRTGNSPLHF

d_gene: TRBD2
v_gene: TRBV13
abundance: NA
len: 21
CDR3aa: CASSLTPIAGVTIRYQETQYF

d_gene: NA
v_gene: TRBV5-1
abundance: NA
len: 16
CDR3aa: CASSPSPPTGTDTQYF

d_gene: TRBD1
v_gene: TRBV11-3
abundance: NA
len: 15
CDR3aa: CASSCAGQGCPEQYF

d_gene: NA
v_gene: TRBV28
abundance: NA
len: 18
CDR3aa: CASSLYPDRSSSGNTIYF

d_gene: NA
v_gene: TRBV5-4
abundance: NA
len: 14
CDR3aa: CASSLVGAGNTIYF

d_gene: TRBD1
v_gene: TRBV19
abundance: NA
len: 14
CDR3aa: CASSAGGGNSPLHF

d_gene: NA
v_gene: TRBV28
abundance: NA
len: 16
CDR3aa: CASSPGREASGTEAFF

d_gene: TRBD2
v_gene: TRBV28
abundance: NA
len: 14
CDR3aa: CASSLGRAVHEQYF

d_gene: TRBD1
v_gene: TRBV10-2
abundance: NA
len: 15
CDR3aa: CASSASGTGTYEQYF

d_gene: TRBD1
v_gene: TRBV28
abundance: NA
len: 16
CDR3aa: CASSTRDRGSNQPQHF

d_gene: TRBD1
v_gene: TRBV28
abundance: NA
len: 15
CDR3aa: CASRAGGQEYSPLHF

d_gene: NA
v_gene: TRBV19
abundance: NA
len: 13
CDR3aa: CASSRNGHYEQYF

d_gene: TRBD1
v_gene: TRBV19
abundance: NA
len: 16
CDR3aa: CASSTRTGRSNQPQHF

d_gene: NA
v_gene: TRBV6-1
abundance: NA
len: 15
CDR3aa: CASSEGSTGPYEQYF

d_gene: NA
v_gene: TRBV9
abundance: once
len: 15
CDR3aa: CASSGQVSGASVLTF

d_gene: TRBD1
v_gene: TRBV27
abundance: NA
len: 13
CDR3aa: CASSKTGDYGYTF

d_gene: TRBD2
v_gene: TRBV7-2
abundance: NA
len: 15
CDR3aa: CASSWGGGYQETQYF

d_gene: TRBD2
v_gene: TRBV4-1
abundance: few
len: 18
CDR3aa: CASSQVLRLAGYQETQYF

d_gene: NA
v_gene: TRBV28
abundance: few
len: 14
CDR3aa: CASSFSGSPYGYTF

d_gene: NA
v_gene: TRBV18
abundance: NA
len: 13
CDR3aa: CASSPSESYEQYF

d_gene: NA
v_gene: TRBV5-8
abundance: NA
len: 15
CDR3aa: CASSFPNRVEYEQYF

d_gene: NA
v_gene: TRBV28
abundance: NA
len: 15
CDR3aa: CASSLGGGAHNEQFF

d_gene: TRBD1
v_gene: TRBV29-1
abundance: NA
len: 13
CDR3aa: CSVDRTGGETQYF

d_gene: TRBD1
v_gene: TRBV29-1
abundance: NA
len: 13
CDR3aa: CSVSGGPNYGYTF

d_gene: NA
v_gene: TRBV15
abundance: NA
len: 14
CDR3aa: CATSRADRGETQYF

d_gene: NA
v_gene: TRBV6-1
abundance: NA
len: 11
CDR3aa: CASSVRQPQHF

d_gene: NA
v_gene: TRBV28
abundance: few
len: 16
CDR3aa: CASSYSASRSYNEQFF

d_gene: NA
v_gene: TRBV6-6
abundance: NA
len: 14
CDR3aa: CASSYSPSTYEQYF

d_gene: NA
v_gene: TRBV28
abundance: NA
len: 11
CDR3aa: CASSFVEEAFF

d_gene: NA
v_gene: TRBV13
abundance: once
len: 14
CDR3aa: CASSFSQGSYEQYF

d_gene: TRBD1
v_gene: TRBV7-9
abundance: NA
len: 17
CDR3aa: CASSYTGGASSYNEQFF

d_gene: TRBD1
v_gene: TRBV15
abundance: few
len: 17
CDR3aa: CATSRDTTGAVYNEQFF

d_gene: NA
v_gene: TRBV28
abundance: NA
len: 11
CDR3aa: CASGRLIEQFF